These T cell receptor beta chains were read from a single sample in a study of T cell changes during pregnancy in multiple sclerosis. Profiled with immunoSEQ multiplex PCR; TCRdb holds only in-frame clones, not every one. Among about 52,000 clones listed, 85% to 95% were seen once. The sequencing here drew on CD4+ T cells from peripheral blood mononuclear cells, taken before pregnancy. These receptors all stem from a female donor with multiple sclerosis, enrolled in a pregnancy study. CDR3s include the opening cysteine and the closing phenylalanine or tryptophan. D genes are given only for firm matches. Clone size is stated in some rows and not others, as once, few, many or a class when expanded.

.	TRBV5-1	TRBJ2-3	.	CASSLAGFGSSDTQYF	TGCGCCAGCAGCTTGGCCGGGTTCGGGAGCTCAGATACGCAGTATTTT
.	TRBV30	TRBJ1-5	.	CAWSGGDNQPQHF	TGTGCCTGGAGTGGGGGGGACAATCAGCCCCAGCATTTT
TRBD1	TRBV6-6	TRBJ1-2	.	CASSSGQGRANYGYTF	TGTGCCAGCAGTTCCGGACAGGGACGGGCTAACTATGGCTACACCTTC
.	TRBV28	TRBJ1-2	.	CASTTSGFRYTF	TGTGCCAGCACAACTTCGGGTTTCCGCTACACCTTC
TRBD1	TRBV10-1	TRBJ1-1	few	CASSNRGRDTEAFF	TGCGCCAGCAGCAACAGGGGCCGGGACACTGAAGCTTTCTTT
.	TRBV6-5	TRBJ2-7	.	CASKTVHEQYF	TGTGCCAGCAAGACAGTCCACGAGCAGTACTTC
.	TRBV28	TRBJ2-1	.	CASSLHPGREQFF	TGTGCCAGCAGTTTACACCCGGGTCGAGAGCAGTTCTTC
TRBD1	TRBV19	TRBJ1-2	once	CASRTGTGPSGYTF	TGTGCCAGTCGAACCGGGACAGGGCCCTCCGGCTACACCTTC
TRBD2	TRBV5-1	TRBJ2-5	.	CASSPAPGGGETQYF	TGCGCCAGCAGCCCAGCCCCGGGGGGGGGAGAGACCCAGTACTTC
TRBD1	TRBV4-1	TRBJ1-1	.	CASSQDLQGAQNTEAFF	TGCGCCAGCAGCCAAGATTTACAGGGGGCGCAGAACACTGAAGCTTTCTTT
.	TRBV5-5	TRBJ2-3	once	CASSLGGATDTQYF	TGTGCCAGCAGCTTAGGCGGGGCCACAGATACGCAGTATTTT
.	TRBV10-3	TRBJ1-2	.	CALKPREDYGYTF	TGTGCCCTTAAGCCCAGGGAAGACTATGGCTACACCTTC
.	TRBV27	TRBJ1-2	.	CASSFSVNYGYTF	TGTGCCAGCAGTTTTTCGGTAAACTATGGCTACACCTTC
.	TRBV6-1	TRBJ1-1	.	CASRFTGRNTEAFF	TGTGCCAGCAGATTCACAGGGAGGAACACTGAAGCTTTCTTT
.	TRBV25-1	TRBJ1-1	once	CASSEWPYTEAFF	TGTGCCAGCAGTGAATGGCCATACACTGAAGCTTTCTTT
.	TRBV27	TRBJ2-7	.	CASSLTVAGEQYF	TGTGCCAGCAGTTTAACCGTCGCGGGCGAGCAGTACTTC
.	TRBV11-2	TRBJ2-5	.	CASSLEALETQYF	TGTGCCAGCAGCTTAGAAGCGCTAGAGACCCAGTACTTC
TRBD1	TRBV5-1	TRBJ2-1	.	CASSLAVGQGGEQFF	TGCGCCAGCAGCTTGGCCGTTGGACAGGGAGGAGAGCAGTTCTTC
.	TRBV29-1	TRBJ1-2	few	CSVNRDGYTF	TGCAGCGTAAACAGGGACGGCTACACCTTC
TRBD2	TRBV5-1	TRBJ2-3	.	CASSTASGPNGRSTDTQYF	TGCGCCAGCAGCACTGCTAGCGGTCCCAACGGAAGAAGCACAGATACGCAGTATTTT
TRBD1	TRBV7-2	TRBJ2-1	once	CASSLDRGPNNEQFF	TGTGCCAGCAGCTTAGACAGGGGGCCTAACAATGAGCAGTTCTTC
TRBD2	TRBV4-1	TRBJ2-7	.	CASSQDPLAGGLYEQYF	TGCGCCAGCAGCCAAGACCCACTAGCGGGAGGACTTTACGAGCAGTACTTC
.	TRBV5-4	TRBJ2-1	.	CASSPEPRGNEQFF	TGTGCCAGCAGCCCCGAACCACGAGGGAATGAGCAGTTCTTC
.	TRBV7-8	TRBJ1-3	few	CASSATGYSSGNTIYF	TGTGCCAGCAGCGCTACAGGGTACTCCTCTGGAAACACCATATATTTT
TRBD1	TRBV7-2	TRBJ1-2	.	CASSWTGGDYGYTF	TGTGCCAGCAGCTGGACAGGGGGTGACTATGGCTACACCTTC
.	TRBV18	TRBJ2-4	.	CASSPTGLAKNIQYF	TGTGCCAGCTCCCCTACAGGGCTGGCCAAAAACATTCAGTACTTC
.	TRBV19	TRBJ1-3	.	CASSILSDSGNTIYF	TGTGCCAGTAGTATCCTTTCAGATTCTGGAAACACCATATATTTT
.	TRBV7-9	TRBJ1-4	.	CASSLGDTLATNEKLFF	TGTGCCAGCAGCTTAGGGGACACTCTAGCAACTAATGAAAAACTGTTTTTT
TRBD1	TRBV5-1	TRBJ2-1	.	CASQRTGSSYNEQFF	TGCGCCAGCCAACGGACAGGGAGTTCCTACAATGAGCAGTTCTTC
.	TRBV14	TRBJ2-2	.	CASSRNIAQGAGELFF	TGTGCCAGCAGCCGCAATATCGCGCAAGGGGCCGGGGAGCTGTTTTTT